This T cell receptor (beta chain) was obtained from a study of cytomegalovirus exposure and HLA in healthy donors. At the level of the study: The study's early data release held about 85 million unique TCRs from HLA-typed donors.

A multiplex PCR was run with 60 Vbeta primers and 13 Jbeta primers. In the original workflow: Unique TCR beta chains numbered 80 million to 95 million in a later analysis, with roughly 11 million shared. Clones were read by immunoSEQ multiplex PCR, and TCRdb kept only the in-frame ones, dropping some. For V, J and clone size, that table is used; D and trimming come from the DNA. The sample shows approximately 180,000 clones, 84% of them seen only once. This CDR3 has 15 residues. The trim removed 6 bases at V and 5 bases at J, leaving 6 bases unmatched. Germline V gene data show CDR1 as MNHEY and CDR2 as SVGAGI. Of note for this clone: Its antigen is undetermined.

Findings of the study overall: Most subjects had HLA-A and HLA-B alleles reportedly predicted accurately by TCR beta sequences.

This sequence was found in a man aged 18 to 29 in good health and CMV-seronegative. Sequenced material: PBMCs. This chain links TRBV6-5 with TRBJ1-5; 11 positions match TRBD1. CDR3 sequence reads: CASSRTGGVYQPQHF. CDR3 bases: TGTGCCAGCAGCCGGACAGGGGGCGTTTATCAGCCCCAGCATTTT.